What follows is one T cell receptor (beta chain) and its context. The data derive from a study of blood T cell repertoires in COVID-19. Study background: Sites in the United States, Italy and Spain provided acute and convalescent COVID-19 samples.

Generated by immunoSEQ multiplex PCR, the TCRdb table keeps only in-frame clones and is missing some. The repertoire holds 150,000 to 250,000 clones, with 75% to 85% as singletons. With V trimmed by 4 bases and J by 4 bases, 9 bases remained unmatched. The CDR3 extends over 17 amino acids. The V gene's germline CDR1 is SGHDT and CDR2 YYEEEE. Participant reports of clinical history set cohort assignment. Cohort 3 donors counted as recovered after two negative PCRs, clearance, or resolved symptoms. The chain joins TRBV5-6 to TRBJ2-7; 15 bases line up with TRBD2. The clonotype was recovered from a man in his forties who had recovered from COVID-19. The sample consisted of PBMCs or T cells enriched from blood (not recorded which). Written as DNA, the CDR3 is TGTGCCAGCAGCCTAGGGACTAGCGGGAGGACGTTGTACGAGCAGTACTTC. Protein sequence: CASSLGTSGRTLYEQYF.